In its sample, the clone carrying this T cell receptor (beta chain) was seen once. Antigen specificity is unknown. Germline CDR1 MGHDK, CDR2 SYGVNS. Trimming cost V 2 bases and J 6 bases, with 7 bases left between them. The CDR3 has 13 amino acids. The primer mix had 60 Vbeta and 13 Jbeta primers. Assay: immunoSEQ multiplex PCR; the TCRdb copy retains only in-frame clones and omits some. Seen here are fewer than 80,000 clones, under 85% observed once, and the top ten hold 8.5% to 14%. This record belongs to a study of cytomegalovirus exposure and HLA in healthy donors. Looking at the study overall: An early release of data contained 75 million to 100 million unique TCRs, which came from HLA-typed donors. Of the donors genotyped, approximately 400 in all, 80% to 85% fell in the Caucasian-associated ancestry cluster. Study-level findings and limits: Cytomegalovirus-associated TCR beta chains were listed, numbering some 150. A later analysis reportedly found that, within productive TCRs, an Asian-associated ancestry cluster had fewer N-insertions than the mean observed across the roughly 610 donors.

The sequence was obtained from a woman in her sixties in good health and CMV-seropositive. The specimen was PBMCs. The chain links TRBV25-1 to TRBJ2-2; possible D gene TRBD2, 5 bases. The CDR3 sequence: CASSETRAGELFF. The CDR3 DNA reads TGTGCCAGCAGTGAAACGAGGGCCGGGGAGCTGTTTTTT.